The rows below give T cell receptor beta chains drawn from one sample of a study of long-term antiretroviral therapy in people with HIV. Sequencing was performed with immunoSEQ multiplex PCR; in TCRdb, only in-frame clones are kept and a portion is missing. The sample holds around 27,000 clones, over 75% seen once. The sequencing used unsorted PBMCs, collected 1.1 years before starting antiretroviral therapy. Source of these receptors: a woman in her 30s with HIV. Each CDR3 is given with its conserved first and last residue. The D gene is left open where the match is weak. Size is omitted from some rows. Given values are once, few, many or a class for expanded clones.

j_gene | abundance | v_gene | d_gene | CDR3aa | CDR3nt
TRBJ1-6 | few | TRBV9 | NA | CASSVGGYNSPLHF | TGTGCCAGCAGCGTAGGTGGGTATAATTCACCCCTCCACTTT
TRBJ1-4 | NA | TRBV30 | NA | CAWRQGGLEEKLFF | TGTGCCTGGAGACAGGGAGGGCTCGAGGAAAAACTGTTTTTT
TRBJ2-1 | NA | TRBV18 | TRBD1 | CASSLPGQGGNEQFF | TGTGCCAGCTCACTTCCGGGACAGGGAGGCAATGAGCAGTTCTTC
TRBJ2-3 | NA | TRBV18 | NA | CASSPGPASDTQYF | TGTGCCAGCTCACCTGGGCCAGCCTCAGATACGCAGTATTTT
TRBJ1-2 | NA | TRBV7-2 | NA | CASSLDGFVRGTNGYTF | TGTGCCAGCAGCTTAGACGGTTTTGTTCGGGGAACGAATGGCTACACCTTC
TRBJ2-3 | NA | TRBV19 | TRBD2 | CASSISGGATDTQYF | TGTGCCAGTAGTATTAGCGGGGGGGCCACAGATACGCAGTATTTT
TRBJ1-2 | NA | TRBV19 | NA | CATRFGGNYGYTF | TGTGCTACTCGTTTTGGCGGGAACTATGGCTACACCTTC
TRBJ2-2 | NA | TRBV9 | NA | CASSTVQNRELFF | TGTGCCAGCAGCACAGTCCAAAATCGGGAGCTGTTTTTT
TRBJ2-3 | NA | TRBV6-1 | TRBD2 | CASSDRGGPDTQYF | TGTGCCAGCAGTGATCGGGGGGGCCCAGATACGCAGTATTTT
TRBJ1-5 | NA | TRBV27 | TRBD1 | CASSQGGQPQHF | TGTGCCAGCAGTCAGGGGGGCCAGCCCCAGCATTTT
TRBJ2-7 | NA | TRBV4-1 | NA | CASSQGGITYEQYF | TGCGCCAGCAGCCAAGGGGGAATTACCTACGAGCAGTACTTC
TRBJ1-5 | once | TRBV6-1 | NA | CASKIQEGNQPQHF | TGTGCCAGCAAAATACAGGAAGGCAATCAGCCCCAGCATTTT
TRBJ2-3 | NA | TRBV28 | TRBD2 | CASSSIAGGADTQYF | TGTGCCAGCAGCTCAATAGCGGGGGGGGCAGATACGCAGTATTTT
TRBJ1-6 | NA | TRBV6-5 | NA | CASSRNLYNSPLHF | TGTGCCAGCAGCAGAAACCTCTATAATTCACCCCTCCACTTT